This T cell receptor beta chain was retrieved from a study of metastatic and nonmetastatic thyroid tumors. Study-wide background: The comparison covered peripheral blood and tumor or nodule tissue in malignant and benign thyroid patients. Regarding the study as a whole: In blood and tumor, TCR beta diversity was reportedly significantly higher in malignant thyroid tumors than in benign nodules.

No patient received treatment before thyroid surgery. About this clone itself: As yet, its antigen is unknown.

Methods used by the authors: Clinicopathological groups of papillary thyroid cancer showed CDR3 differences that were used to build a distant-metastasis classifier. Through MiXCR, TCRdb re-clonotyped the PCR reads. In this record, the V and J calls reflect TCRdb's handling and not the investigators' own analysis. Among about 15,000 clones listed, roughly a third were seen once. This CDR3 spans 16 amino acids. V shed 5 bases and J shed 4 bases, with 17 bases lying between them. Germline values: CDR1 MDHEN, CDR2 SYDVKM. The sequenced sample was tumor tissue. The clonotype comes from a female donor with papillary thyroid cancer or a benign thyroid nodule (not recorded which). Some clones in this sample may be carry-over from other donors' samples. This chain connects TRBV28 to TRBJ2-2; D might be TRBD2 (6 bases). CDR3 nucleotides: TGTGCCAGCAGTGACCCTTTGGGAGGTTCCACCGGGGAGCTGTTTTTT. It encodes CASSDPLGGSTGELFF.